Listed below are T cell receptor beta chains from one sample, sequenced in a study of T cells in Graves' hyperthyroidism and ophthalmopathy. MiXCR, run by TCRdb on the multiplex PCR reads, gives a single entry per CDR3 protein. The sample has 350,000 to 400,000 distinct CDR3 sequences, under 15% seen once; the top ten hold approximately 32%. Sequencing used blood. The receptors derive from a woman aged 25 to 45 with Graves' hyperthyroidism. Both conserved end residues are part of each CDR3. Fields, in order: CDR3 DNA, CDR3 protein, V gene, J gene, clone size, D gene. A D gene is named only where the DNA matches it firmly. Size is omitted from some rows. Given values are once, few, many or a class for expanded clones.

DNA: TGTGCCAGTAAGAAGGGGGACTACGGCAATCAGCCCCAGCATTTT
CDR3: CASKKGDYGNQPQHF
V: TRBV19
J: TRBJ1-5
size: .
D: .

DNA: TGTGCCAGCAGTAACTGGGGACAGCGACGGAATTCACCCCTCCACTTT
CDR3: CASSNWGQRRNSPLHF
V: TRBV6-1
J: TRBJ1-6
size: many
D: TRBD1

DNA: TGTGCCAGCAGTGAATTAAGCGGGAGGGAGACCCAGTACTTC
CDR3: CASSELSGRETQYF
V: TRBV2
J: TRBJ2-5
size: many
D: TRBD2

DNA: TGTGCCAGCAGGCCCAACGGGGGCAGGATGGAGACCCAGTACTTC
CDR3: CASRPNGGRMETQYF
V: TRBV6-1
J: TRBJ2-5
size: many
D: .

DNA: TGTGCCTGGAGTCCCAAGGCGGCTGAGCAGTTCTTC
CDR3: CAWSPKAAEQFF
V: TRBV30
J: TRBJ2-1
size: few
D: .

DNA: TGCAGTGCCCATCCGGGACCGCCACAAGAGACCCAGTACTTC
CDR3: CSAHPGPPQETQYF
V: TRBV20-1
J: TRBJ2-5
size: many
D: .

DNA: TGTGCCAGCAGGCCAATGGCCGGGGAGGCAGGGGGCTACTACGAGCAGTACTTC
CDR3: CASRPMAGEAGGYYEQYF
V: TRBV7-6
J: TRBJ2-7
size: .
D: TRBD1

DNA: TGTGCCAGCAGCTTCACTACAGGCCGCCTCTACGAGCAGTACTTC
CDR3: CASSFTTGRLYEQYF
V: TRBV11-2
J: TRBJ2-7
size: .
D: .

DNA: TGCGCCAGCAGCTTACGGGGACAGGAGAATAATTCACCCCTCCACTTT
CDR3: CASSLRGQENNSPLHF
V: TRBV5-1
J: TRBJ1-6
size: few
D: TRBD1

DNA: TGTGCCAGCAGTTACAGGAGTGGGGGACAGGGTCGGGATGAGCAGTTCTTC
CDR3: CASSYRSGGQGRDEQFF
V: TRBV6-2/TRBV6-3
J: TRBJ2-1
size: many
D: TRBD1

DNA: TGTGCCAGCAGCACATTAAACGTCCACCCGATCTTC
CDR3: CASSTLNVHPIF
V: TRBV7-3
J: TRBJ2-1
size: .
D: .

DNA: TGTGCCTGGAGCACGGGGGTTGGAGAGACCCAGTACTTC
CDR3: CAWSTGVGETQYF
V: TRBV30
J: TRBJ2-5
size: many
D: .

DNA: TGCAGTGCTAGACCCCCGGGACAGGGGATGGAGACCCAGTACTTC
CDR3: CSARPPGQGMETQYF
V: TRBV20-1
J: TRBJ2-5
size: many
D: TRBD1

DNA: TGCGCCAGCAGCTTGGCAGGGGTCACTAACTATGGCTACACCTTC
CDR3: CASSLAGVTNYGYTF
V: TRBV5-1
J: TRBJ1-2
size: .
D: .

DNA: TGCAGTGCTATACAGGGGGTTCAAGAGACCCAGTACTTC
CDR3: CSAIQGVQETQYF
V: TRBV20-1
J: TRBJ2-5
size: .
D: TRBD1

DNA: TGTGCCAGCTCACCGGGACAGGGGACCTCCTACGAGCAGTACTTC
CDR3: CASSPGQGTSYEQYF
V: TRBV18
J: TRBJ2-7
size: many
D: TRBD1

DNA: TGTGCCAGCAGCGTACGAAGGGAAAGTGGCTACACCTTC
CDR3: CASSVRRESGYTF
V: TRBV7-9
J: TRBJ1-2
size: few
D: .

DNA: TGTGCCAGCAGCCAAGATCCGGGTAGCGGGAGATCGAGTGAGCAGTTCTTC
CDR3: CASSQDPGSGRSSEQFF
V: TRBV7-9
J: TRBJ2-1
size: .
D: TRBD2

DNA: TGCAGTGAGCGGGGGATCACAGATACGCAGTATTTT
CDR3: CSERGITDTQYF
V: TRBV20-1
J: TRBJ2-3
size: many
D: TRBD2

DNA: TGCGCCAGCAGCGACCACGGACGAAGACAAGGCACAGATACGCAGTATTTT
CDR3: CASSDHGRRQGTDTQYF
V: TRBV10-1
J: TRBJ2-3
size: many
D: .

DNA: TGTGCCAGCAGTTGGGGGAACACCGGGGAGCTGTTTTTT
CDR3: CASSWGNTGELFF
V: TRBV7-2
J: TRBJ2-2
size: few
D: .

DNA: TGTGCCAGCAGCCGAACGTTGACAGGGGTTCGCGAGCAGTACTTC
CDR3: CASSRTLTGVREQYF
V: TRBV2
J: TRBJ2-7
size: few
D: TRBD1

DNA: TGTGCCAGCACCGACGGGCGGGGGGGCAATTCCGAGACCCAGTACTTC
CDR3: CASTDGRGGNSETQYF
V: TRBV7-2
J: TRBJ2-5
size: .
D: TRBD2

DNA: TGTGCCAGCAGCACCATCCGGGACAGTACCTACGAGCAGTACTTC
CDR3: CASSTIRDSTYEQYF
V: TRBV28
J: TRBJ2-7
size: many
D: TRBD1

DNA: TGTGCTAGCAGCTCCGGACTAGCGGGAGTAGGCGGGGAGCTGTTTTTT
CDR3: CASSSGLAGVGGELFF
V: TRBV7-7
J: TRBJ2-2
size: few
D: TRBD2

DNA: TGTGCCAGCAGACCTCTGACGGGGATAGCCTACGAGCAGTACTTC
CDR3: CASRPLTGIAYEQYF
V: TRBV6-1
J: TRBJ2-7
size: .
D: .

DNA: TGTGCCAGCAGCTTTGTCCCCTCTCGAGTTCGTGGGGCCAACGTCCTGACTTTC
CDR3: CASSFVPSRVRGANVLTF
V: TRBV7-9
J: TRBJ2-6
size: .
D: .

DNA: TGTGCCTGGAGTAGGACTAGCGGGAGTCACGAGCAGTACTTC
CDR3: CAWSRTSGSHEQYF
V: TRBV30
J: TRBJ2-7
size: many
D: TRBD2

DNA: TGTGCCAGCAGCCACGGCCCGGGGGGGCGGTACGAGCAGTACTTC
CDR3: CASSHGPGGRYEQYF
V: TRBV3-1
J: TRBJ2-7
size: many
D: TRBD2

DNA: TGTGCCAGCACCCCGAGGTTCGGAGACCGCTATGGCTACACCTTC
CDR3: CASTPRFGDRYGYTF
V: TRBV6-1
J: TRBJ1-2
size: many
D: .

DNA: TGTGCCAGTAGTCCCGATCTAATGTACACTGAAGCTTTCTTT
CDR3: CASSPDLMYTEAFF
V: TRBV19
J: TRBJ1-1
size: few
D: .

DNA: TGTGCCAGCAGACCCGGGACCCAGGGACCAGATACGCAGTATTTT
CDR3: CASRPGTQGPDTQYF
V: TRBV28
J: TRBJ2-3
size: many
D: .

DNA: TGTGCCAGCATAGGGTCTCCGTGGACTGAAGCTTTCTTT
CDR3: CASIGSPWTEAFF
V: TRBV2
J: TRBJ1-1
size: few
D: .

DNA: TGTGCCAGTAGTCCCGTTAGCGGGAGAAACGAGCAGTACTTC
CDR3: CASSPVSGRNEQYF
V: TRBV19
J: TRBJ2-7
size: few
D: TRBD2

DNA: TGTGCCAGCAGCTTACGACTAGCGGGATTGGAGGATACGCAGTATTTT
CDR3: CASSLRLAGLEDTQYF
V: TRBV11-2
J: TRBJ2-3
size: many
D: TRBD2

DNA: TGTGCCAGCCGAGGGTTCAGCAATCAGCACCAGCATTTT
CDR3: CASRGFSNQHQHF
V: TRBV5-8
J: TRBJ1-5
size: once
D: .

DNA: TGCGCCAGCAGCTTATTTCTAGGGGCAGGCACTGAAGCTTTCTTT
CDR3: CASSLFLGAGTEAFF
V: TRBV5-1
J: TRBJ1-1
size: .
D: .

DNA: TGTGCCAGCGACCAGGGACAGGGGGCTGGTCAGCCCCAGCATTTT
CDR3: CASDQGQGAGQPQHF
V: TRBV6-2/TRBV6-3
J: TRBJ1-5
size: many
D: TRBD1

DNA: TGTGCCAGCAGCCCTCTCGCGGAGATAAACAATGAGCAGTTCTTC
CDR3: CASSPLAEINNEQFF
V: TRBV14
J: TRBJ2-1
size: .
D: .

DNA: TGTGCCAGCAGTTACTCTCTGAATTTAGCGAACTCCGGCGAGCAGTACTTC
CDR3: CASSYSLNLANSGEQYF
V: TRBV6-5
J: TRBJ2-7
size: .
D: .

DNA: TGTGCCACCAGCAGAAGACAGGGGGCTTACAATGAGCAGTTCTTC
CDR3: CATSRRQGAYNEQFF
V: TRBV15
J: TRBJ2-1
size: few
D: TRBD1

DNA: TGCAGTGCTACATGGACTAGCGGGGTTAAAGATACGCAGTATTTT
CDR3: CSATWTSGVKDTQYF
V: TRBV20-1
J: TRBJ2-3
size: few
D: TRBD2

DNA: TGTGCCAGCGAATCAGCAGGGCTCTCCTACAATGAGCAGTTCTTC
CDR3: CASESAGLSYNEQFF
V: TRBV28
J: TRBJ2-1
size: many
D: .

DNA: TGTGCCATCAGTGATTACCAGCGGGGTAGAGGGGATACGCAGTATTTT
CDR3: CAISDYQRGRGDTQYF
V: TRBV10-3
J: TRBJ2-3
size: many
D: TRBD2

DNA: TGTGCCACCAGTGACTCATACAATGAGCAGTTCTTC
CDR3: CATSDSYNEQFF
V: TRBV24-1
J: TRBJ2-1
size: few
D: .

DNA: TGTGCCAGCTTACGGGGACTAGCGGGAGGAGAAGCCTACGAGCAGTACTTC
CDR3: CASLRGLAGGEAYEQYF
V: TRBV28
J: TRBJ2-7
size: .
D: TRBD2

DNA: TGTGCCAGTAGTTACACCGGGACAGGGAATCAGCCCCAGCATTTT
CDR3: CASSYTGTGNQPQHF
V: TRBV19
J: TRBJ1-5
size: few
D: TRBD1

DNA: TGTGCCAGCATCGCTAGCGGGAGGCCCACAGATACGCAGTATTTT
CDR3: CASIASGRPTDTQYF
V: TRBV7-2
J: TRBJ2-3
size: many
D: TRBD2

DNA: TGTGCCAGCAGTTTTTTGGGGACAGAGCTTAACTATGGCTACACCTTC
CDR3: CASSFLGTELNYGYTF
V: TRBV28
J: TRBJ1-2
size: many
D: TRBD1

DNA: TGTGCCAGCAGTTACGGGCAGAACTATGGCTACACCTTC
CDR3: CASSYGQNYGYTF
V: TRBV6-2/TRBV6-3
J: TRBJ1-2
size: many
D: .

DNA: TGCAGCGTCCGAAGGACGGGAGGGCCCTCAGGTGAGCAGTTCTTC
CDR3: CSVRRTGGPSGEQFF
V: TRBV29-1
J: TRBJ2-1
size: .
D: TRBD2

DNA: TGTGCCAGCAGCCCGAGCGGGACTCACTACAATGAGCAGTTCTTC
CDR3: CASSPSGTHYNEQFF
V: TRBV7-9
J: TRBJ2-1
size: many
D: TRBD2

DNA: TGTGCCAGCAGTGAAAGTGCCTACAACGAAGGGATACGGGGCTACACCTTC
CDR3: CASSESAYNEGIRGYTF
V: TRBV6-1
J: TRBJ1-2
size: few
D: .

DNA: TGTGCCAGCTCACCAGTACAGATATCTAACTATGGCTACACCTTC
CDR3: CASSPVQISNYGYTF
V: TRBV18
J: TRBJ1-2
size: many
D: .